This T cell receptor (beta chain) was sequenced during a study of cytomegalovirus exposure and HLA in healthy donors. Regarding the study as a whole: Presence/absence analyses assumed roughly uniform sequencing depth across donors. A few CMV-associated chains were confirmed in vitro to be specific for CMV antigens. Later analysis identified a missense DCLRE1C variant that was linked to TCR beta V- and J-gene trimming.

PCR amplification relied on 60 Vbeta primers (plus 13 Jbeta primers). Profiling relied on immunoSEQ multiplex PCR, and the TCRdb table lists in-frame clones only, not all of them. This sample has 100,000 to 150,000 clones, with approximately 75% found just once. Worth noting for this clone: The target antigen is unknown.

Germline V CDR1 and CDR2: ENHRY, SYGVKD. The CDR3 length is 15 residues. V gave up 3 bases and J gave up 2 bases; unmatched junction bases: 4. Sequencing was performed on PBMCs. The receptor was derived from a woman between 40 and 50 years old in good health and CMV-seropositive. The gene calls are TRBV10-3 and TRBJ1-2; the match to TRBD1 covers 9 bases. CDR3 amino acids: CAISEPGQGNYGYTF. The CDR3 nucleotides read TGTGCCATCAGTGAACCGGGACAGGGAAACTATGGCTACACCTTC.